Below, one TCR beta chain is given with its context. This sample is part of a study of blood T cell repertoires in COVID-19. Study-level information: The study drew acute and convalescent COVID-19 samples from the United States, Italy and Spain. T cells, B-cell-depleted T cells, or PBMCs provided the cDNA or gDNA that served as material.

The junction had 4 bases not matched to a gene; V was cut back by 5 bases and J by 6 bases. CDR3 size: 14 residues. CDR1 MDHEN and CDR2 SYDVKM come from the germline V gene. Original methodology: Estimates of nucleated cell counts were drawn from the amplification of reference gene primers. Assay: immunoSEQ multiplex PCR; the TCRdb copy retains only in-frame clones and omits some. V and J calls and clone size are given by that table; D and trimming were obtained from the DNA. The profile shows over 600,000 clones, about 90% of them singletons. This chain connects TRBV28 to TRBJ1-4; 9 nucleotides match TRBD1. This clonotype was sampled from a woman in her late teens or twenties with acute or convalescent COVID-19. Sequencing was done on a sample of peripheral blood. CDR3 bases: TGTGCCAGCAGTGTGTGGACAGGGGATGAAAAACTGTTTTTT. Its protein is CASSVWTGDEKLFF. The full variable domain, rest sourced from reference TRBV28 and TRBJ1-4, is DVKVTQSSRYLVKRTGEKVFLECVQDMDHENMFWYRQDPGLGLRLIYFSYDVKMKEKGDIPEGYSVSREKKERFSLILESASTNQTSMYLCASSVWTGDEKLFFGSGTQLSVL.